What follows are 32 T cell receptor beta chains derived from one specimen sequenced in a study of T-cell reconstitution after alpha-beta-depleted transplantation in children. This sample's TCRbeta library carried unique molecular identifier barcodes. TCRdb reprocessed the PCR reads via MiXCR and lists one record per CDR3 protein. Of some 130,000 distinct CDR3 sequences detected, roughly 10% appear once; the ten largest clones hold under 30%. Sequencing was performed on PBMCs, mostly from graft donor cells, taken 180 days after TCRalphabeta/CD19-depleted stem cell transplant. The receptors were gathered from a girl in the first two years of life who had a stem cell transplant for combined immunodeficiency, so the T cells may come from the graft donor.

Only a few counts were recorded for this clonotype. The rearrangement links TRBV9 to TRBJ2-7, with 7 bases lining up with TRBD1. CDR1 and CDR2 (germline): SGDLS, YYNGEE. This CDR3 contains 14 residues. Losses at the gene ends were 0 bases for V and 8 bases for J; bases not matched to a gene: 8. The CDR3 loop is CASSVGGQTSQQYF. The CDR3 nucleotides read TGTGCCAGCAGCGTAGGGGGACAGACCTCTCAGCAGTACTTC.

V and J are TRBV12-3 or TRBV12-4 and TRBJ2-1, with unresolved D. The V gene lost 3 bases and the J gene lost 9 bases, with 12 bases spanning the gap. The CDR3 loop spans 13 amino acids. CDR3 residues: CASSFLLLFEQFF. CDR3 coding DNA: TGTGCCAGCAGTTTCTTACTGCTTTTTGAGCAGTTCTTC.

This clonotype appeared many times. V gene TRBV6-5 combines with J gene TRBJ1-5, with D maybe TRBD1 (5 bases). This CDR3 comprises 17 residues. Germline CDR1 MNHEY, CDR2 SVGAGI. Trimming took 0 bases from V and 2 from J, leaving 14 bases between them. CDR3 nucleotides: TGTGCCAGCAGTTACTCCGGCCGTGGGGGGGGCAATCAGCCCCAGCATTTT. Protein product: CASSYSGRGGGNQPQHF.

The chain recombines TRBV11-1 with TRBJ1-1; TRBD1 matches at 7 bases. Germline assignment: CDR1 SGHAT and CDR2 FQDESV (reference sequence). The CDR3 length is 18 residues. Trimming cost V 1 base and J 7 bases; bases outside gene matches: 18. The DNA for the CDR3 is TGTGCCAGCAGCTTAGAGAGGGTCAGCGGGGGGCAGGGGGGTGAAGCTTTCTTT. The encoded protein is CASSLERVSGGQGGEAFF.

J is TRBJ2-5 and V is TRBV20-1; either TRBD1 or TRBD2 may fit D (5 bases each). CDR3 length: 14 residues. V was cut by 4 bases and J by 1 base, with 13 bases left in between. Germline CDR1 DFQATT, CDR2 SNEGSKA (reference sequence). CDR3 in amino acids: CSAITPGPQETQYF. The CDR3 DNA reads as TGCAGTGCTATTACCCCGGGACCCCAAGAGACCCAGTACTTC.

This chain joins TRBV20-1 and TRBJ1-1; D is uncertain. Germline CDR1 reads DFQATT; CDR2 reads SNEGSKA (reference sequence). The CDR3 length is 13 residues. Trimming cost V 0 bases and J 7 bases, with 12 bases left between them. In DNA, the CDR3 is TGCAGTGCTAGAGATTTGATCCGGGGTGAAGCTTTCTTT. Translated: CSARDLIRGEAFF.

Regarding this clonotype: A much bigger clone sits one base away, suggesting this may be a read error. This chain links TRBV27 with TRBJ2-2, with 7 bases identical to TRBD1. This CDR3 has 16 amino acids. Germline V lookup: CDR1 MNHEY, CDR2 SMNVEV (reference sequence). V was pared by 3 bases and J by 1 base, with 5 bases of the junction left unmatched. The CDR3 nucleotides are TGTGCCAGCAGTTTCTTCTGGACAGGGAACACCGGGGAGCTGTTTTTT. Translation: CASSFFWTGNTGELFF.

This clonotype was recorded many times. The chain uses TRBV29-1 and TRBJ2-7, with 8 bases that match TRBD1. V dropped 1 base and J dropped 2; count of bases not matched to a gene: 1. The CDR3 extends over 13 amino acids. CDR1 and CDR2 from the germline V gene are SQVTM and ANQGSEA. CDR3: CSVEGQGTYEQYF. The CDR3 bases are TGCAGCGTTGAAGGACAGGGGACCTACGAGCAGTACTTC.

This clonotype was detected only a few times. The rearrangement uses TRBV12-3 or TRBV12-4 and TRBJ1-5, with D uncertain. The length of the CDR3 is 15 residues. Trimming took off 7 bases at V and 3 bases at J, with 16 bases between the two ends. The CDR3 nucleotides are TGTGCCAGCACCACCTCGGGAGGGCTCAATCAGCCCCAGCATTTT. Translation gives CASTTSGGLNQPQHF.

This clonotype was seen a few times. The chain joins TRBV27 to TRBJ2-3, with D perhaps matching TRBD1 or TRBD2 (5 bases each). This CDR3 spans 14 amino acids. The germline CDR1 and CDR2 sequences are MNHEY and SMNVEV (reference sequence). Trimming pared 5 bases from V and 1 base from J, leaving 10 bases between. The DNA of the CDR3 is TGTGCCAGCAGTCTCTGGGACCGCACAGATACGCAGTATTTT. This translates into CASSLWDRTDTQYF.

This clonotype was counted only a few times. In DNA form, the CDR3 reads TGTGCCAGCAGTTCATCCCCTTCGCGGGGGAACATTCAGTACTTC. It is translated as CASSSSPSRGNIQYF. The J gene is TRBJ2-4, the V gene TRBV27; the match to TRBD2 covers 7 bases. Trimming removed 4 bases from V and 7 bases from J; junction bases left unmatched: 10. The CDR3 is 15 residues long. Germline lookup yields CDR1 MNHEY and CDR2 SMNVEV (reference sequence).

This clonotype was detected only a few times. The gene calls are TRBV7-6 and TRBJ2-1; maybe TRBD2 (9 bases). V gave up 0 bases and J gave up 0 bases, with 21 bases separating them. CDR3 length: 20 residues. Germline loops: CDR1 SGHVS, CDR2 FNYEAQ. The CDR3 DNA is TGTGCCAGCAGCTTAGCGTCCGGGAGCGGGGGGACAGGCTCCTACAATGAGCAGTTCTTC. As protein: CASSLASGSGGTGSYNEQFF.

The chain joins TRBV20-1 to TRBJ2-3; the D gene is possibly TRBD1 (6 bases). The V and J ends lost 7 bases and 2 bases respectively, with 13 bases between them. This CDR3 spans 13 amino acids. Germline V gene sequence: CDR1 DFQATT, CDR2 SNEGSKA (reference sequence). Here the CDR3 reads CSGDMENTDTQYF. As DNA, the CDR3 is TGCAGTGGGGACATGGAAAACACAGATACGCAGTATTTT.

The chain uses TRBV11-3 and TRBJ1-1; 7 bases are shared with TRBD1. Trimming removed 5 bases from V and 8 bases from J; junction bases left unmatched: 14. CDR1 SGHNT and CDR2 YENEEA come from the germline V gene. This CDR3 has 15 amino acids. The CDR3, as DNA: TGTGCCAGCAGCGTACGGACCGGGGACAGCGCCGAAGCTTTCTTT. Encoded protein: CASSVRTGDSAEAFF.

V and J are TRBV28 and TRBJ2-2; the D is unclear. This CDR3 has 19 amino acids. Per the germline V gene, CDR1 is MDHEN and CDR2 is SYDVKM. V dropped 4 bases and J dropped 3 bases, with 24 bases sitting between them. The CDR3 loop reads CASSSINIARLRHTGELFF. DNA of the CDR3: TGTGCCAGCAGTTCCATTAATATCGCAAGGCTCAGACACACCGGGGAGCTGTTTTTT.

CDR3 sequence (DNA): TGTGCCATCAGTGTACGCGGGGGCCTTCACAATGAGCAGTTCTTC. Translating it yields CAISVRGGLHNEQFF. This chain uses TRBV10-3 with TRBJ2-1; tentatively, D is TRBD2 (7 bases). The germline CDR1 and CDR2 sequences are ENHRY and SYGVKD. Trimming removed 4 bases at V and 5 bases at J, with 15 bases between. The CDR3 is 15 residues long.

The sample holds a few counts of this clonotype. Written as DNA, the CDR3 is TGCAGTGCTTCCAAACTAGCGGGATCAGAGACCCAGTACTTC. Encoded protein: CSASKLAGSETQYF. The chain joins TRBV20-1 to TRBJ2-5; 10 bases fit TRBD2. The V and J ends lost 5 bases and 4 bases, in that order; junction bases with no gene match: 7. This CDR3 is 14 amino acids long. The germline V gene encodes CDR1 DFQATT and CDR2 SNEGSKA (reference sequence).

The chain uses TRBV29-1 and TRBJ2-2, with 10 bases identical to TRBD1. The CDR3 has 16 residues. V lost 5 bases and J lost 0; bases outside the gene matches: 6. CDR1 is SQVTM, CDR2 ANQGSEA, per germline. The CDR3 nucleotides read TGCAGCGTTTTGACAGGGGGCCCACCGAACACCGGGGAGCTGTTTTTT. Encoded protein: CSVLTGGPPNTGELFF.

This clonotype turned up a few times. The rearrangement joins TRBV4-3 to TRBJ1-2; unclear D gene. Trimming cost V 0 bases and J 2 bases, with 10 bases left between them. Germline values: CDR1 LGHNA, CDR2 YSLEER. The CDR3 is 15 amino acids. The CDR3 protein is CASSQDLGLNYGYTF. CDR3 DNA: TGCGCCAGCAGCCAAGATTTAGGACTAAACTATGGCTACACCTTC.

The gene calls are TRBV19 and TRBJ1-2, with a weak D call TRBD1 (6 bases). Germline V lookup: CDR1 LNHDA, CDR2 SQIVND (reference sequence). CDR3 length: 14 residues. The ends were cut back, 7 bases at V and 7 bases at J, with 19 bases in the middle. The CDR3 protein is CASTTGARGSGYTF. The CDR3 DNA is TGTGCCAGTACGACGGGGGCGCGAGGAAGTGGCTACACCTTC.

Many counts were recorded for this clonotype. V usage is TRBV6-1 and J usage is TRBJ2-2, with 8 bases matching TRBD1. Per germline, CDR1 MNHNS and CDR2 SASEGT. The CDR3 has 15 amino acids. J was trimmed by 2 bases and V by 7 bases; bases with no gene match: 6. The DNA for the CDR3 is TGTGCCAGCACCCCGACAGGGGCCAACACCGGGGAGCTGTTTTTT. This encodes CASTPTGANTGELFF.

This clonotype occurred many times. This chain joins TRBV4-1 and TRBJ2-4, with 12 bases aligning to TRBD1. Unmatched junction bases numbered 13, after V lost 1 base and J lost 6 bases. The CDR3 runs to 19 residues. Germline V CDR1 and CDR2: MGHRA, YSYEKL. In DNA form, the CDR3 reads TGCGCCAGCAGCCAAGGTTTAACCCGGGACAGGGGGCGCAGAAACATTCAGTACTTC. Encoded protein: CASSQGLTRDRGRRNIQYF.

This clonotype has only a few counts. V usage is TRBV7-9 and J usage is TRBJ2-1; 12 bases agree with TRBD2. The CDR3 covers 16 residues. The germline V gene has CDR1 SEHNR and CDR2 FQNEAQ (reference sequence). V was clipped by 2 bases and J by 6 bases; unmatched bases: 5. The DNA of the CDR3 is TGTGCCAGCAGCTTACCCTGGACTAGCGGGGTCAATGAGCAGTTCTTC. Protein product: CASSLPWTSGVNEQFF.

Only a few counts were recorded for this clonotype. The chain is built from TRBV4-3 and TRBJ2-7, with D unresolved. V gave up 0 bases and J gave up 6 bases, with 9 bases separating them. CDR3 length: 13 residues. Germline loops: CDR1 LGHNA, CDR2 YSLEER. The CDR3 protein is CASSQDWTSEQYF. The CDR3, as DNA: TGCGCCAGCAGCCAAGATTGGACCTCCGAGCAGTACTTC.

This clonotype was detected a few times. This rearrangement joins TRBV9 to TRBJ2-7; the match to TRBD1 covers 8 bases. Germline assignment: CDR1 SGDLS and CDR2 YYNGEE. This CDR3 spans 16 amino acids. V was clipped by 0 bases and J by 5 bases; unmatched bases: 10. This chain's CDR3 is CASSVGVGRGHDEQYF. In DNA, the CDR3 is TGTGCCAGCAGCGTAGGTGTAGGCAGGGGGCACGACGAGCAGTACTTC.

This clonotype was seen more than once but under ten times. The chain has TRBV20-1 and TRBJ1-2; 8 positions match TRBD1. Germline V lookup: CDR1 DFQATT, CDR2 SNEGSKA (reference sequence). V dropped 6 bases and J dropped 7; count of bases not matched to a gene: 4. This CDR3 comprises 11 residues. CDR3 coding DNA: TGCAGTGCCGGGGACAGGATTGGCTACACCTTC. Translated: CSAGDRIGYTF.

This clonotype was detected many times. The chain links TRBV9 to TRBJ2-1; no definite D call. The CDR3 spans 15 residues. Germline V gene data show CDR1 as SGDLS and CDR2 as YYNGEE. Trimming took 2 bases from V and 0 from J, leaving 9 bases between them. The CDR3 DNA reads as TGTGCCAGCAGCGTTGAGGAGAGCTCCTACAATGAGCAGTTCTTC. It translates to CASSVEESSYNEQFF.

The gene calls are TRBV7-9 and TRBJ1-1; D is undetermined. The CDR3 extends over 12 amino acids. The V end lost 5 bases, the J end lost 4 bases, and 8 bases lay between the germline ends. The germline V gene encodes CDR1 SEHNR and CDR2 FQNEAQ (reference sequence). As DNA, the CDR3 is TGTGCCAGCAGCCCCCCGCTCACTGAAGCTTTCTTT. It is translated as CASSPPLTEAFF.

In this sample, this clonotype turned up many times. The CDR3, as DNA: TGTGCCAGCAGCTCACGGTGGGAGCCAAATGAAAAACTGTTTTTT. Translation: CASSSRWEPNEKLFF. J is TRBJ1-4 and V is TRBV27; D gene unclear. Looked up from germline, CDR1 is MNHEY and CDR2 is SMNVEV (reference sequence). The V end lost 6 bases, the J end lost 5 bases, and 16 bases lay between the germline ends. The CDR3 is made up of 15 amino acids.

This clonotype came up a few times. This chain uses TRBV11-3 with TRBJ2-3; TRBD2 matches at 7 bases. The V gene end was trimmed by 4 bases and the J gene end by 2 bases; junction bases not matched to a gene: 9. Germline V gives CDR1 SGHNT, CDR2 YENEEA. This CDR3 is 16 amino acids long. CDR3 sequence (DNA): TGTGCCAGCAGCTCCCGAGGGAGGGGCGTCACAGATACGCAGTATTTT. Amino acid sequence: CASSSRGRGVTDTQYF.

This clonotype has only a few counts. This rearrangement joins TRBV5-1 to TRBJ2-1; D is perhaps TRBD1 (6 bases). Trimming removed 4 bases at V and 4 bases at J, with 15 bases between. The CDR3 extends over 15 amino acids. Germline V CDR1 and CDR2: SGHRS, YFSETQ. The CDR3 region has the DNA TGCGCCAGCAGCCTCACAGGGCCACGGTACAATGAGCAGTTCTTC. Its translation: CASSLTGPRYNEQFF.

The V and J genes are TRBV3-1 and TRBJ2-4; possible D gene TRBD1, 6 bases. Germline V lookup: CDR1 LGHDT, CDR2 YNNKEL (reference sequence). The CDR3 contains 14 residues. V gave up 4 bases and J gave up 7 bases, with 14 bases separating them. CDR3 protein: CASSRFRDTNIQYF. The DNA of the CDR3 is TGTGCCAGCAGCCGGTTCCGGGACACCAACATTCAGTACTTC.